Shown below are 28 T cell receptor beta chains from a single sample sequenced in a study of blood T cell repertoires in COVID-19. Assay used: immunoSEQ multiplex PCR; TCRdb lists only in-frame clones, some missing. The sample records about 160,000 clones, approximately 81% being singletons. Material: peripheral blood. The receptors here all came from a woman in her forties or fifties with COVID-19, enrolled during active disease.

A single count supports this clone. This chain joins TRBV12-3 or TRBV12-4 and TRBJ1-5; D is uncertain. V lost 6 bases to trimming and J lost 5 bases, with 8 bases between them. This CDR3 is 12 amino acids long. This CDR3 is CASRSYDQPQHF. As DNA, the CDR3 is TGTGCCAGCAGGTCCTATGATCAGCCCCAGCATTTT.

In the case of this clone: The sample holds other DNA sequences that translate to the same CDR3. The V call is TRBV5-1, the J call TRBJ2-7; 8 bases fit TRBD2. J gave up 5 bases and V 2 bases, and 6 bases lay outside the gene matches. The CDR3 contains 14 residues. CDR1 SGHRS and CDR2 YFSETQ come from the germline V gene. In nucleotides, the CDR3 is TGCGCCAGCAGCTTAGGACTAGCTAGCGACGAGCAGTACTTC. This translates into CASSLGLASDEQYF.

The count of this clone is one. The genes are TRBV30 and TRBJ1-1, with a possible D match to TRBD1 (5 bases). V was clipped by 2 bases and J by 1 base, with 8 bases between them. The CDR3 runs to 13 residues. Germline assignment: CDR1 GTSNPN and CDR2 SVGIG (reference sequence). For the CDR3, the DNA is TGTGCCTGGAGTATCCAGGGGAACACTGAAGCTTTCTTT. It yields the protein CAWSIQGNTEAFF. The full variable domain, completed using reference TRBV30 and TRBJ1-1, is SQTIHQWPATLVQPVGSPLSLECTVEGTSNPNLYWYRQAAGRGLQLLFYSVGIGQISSEVPQNLSASRPQDRQFILSSKKLLLSDSGFYLCAWSIQGNTEAFFGQGTRLTVV.

V and J are TRBV2 and TRBJ1-4; D might be TRBD1 (5 bases). This CDR3 spans 14 amino acids. V was pared by 0 bases and J by 10 bases, with 12 bases between. Germline CDR1 is SNHLY and CDR2 is FYNNEI. The CDR3 sequence: CASSEALRGGKLFF. DNA for the CDR3: TGTGCCAGCAGTGAAGCGCTTCGGGGGGGAAAACTGTTTTTT.

CDR3 sequence: CASSPRGIGNTIYF. Here the CDR3 DNA reads TGTGCCAGCAGCCCCCGGGGGATCGGAAACACCATATATTTT. The chain recombines TRBV6-5 with TRBJ1-3; D is perhaps TRBD1 (5 bases). Germline V gives CDR1 MNHEY, CDR2 SVGAGI. Between the trimmed V and J ends, which lost 6 bases and 4 bases, there was a span of 13 bases. The CDR3 spans 14 residues.

The genes are TRBV5-1 and TRBJ1-2; 7 bases are shared with TRBD1. This CDR3 spans 17 amino acids. The germline V gene encodes CDR1 SGHRS and CDR2 YFSETQ. The J segment lost 3 bases and the V segment lost 0 bases, leaving 11 bases of the junction unmatched. This CDR3 reads CASSLAILDRDHYGYTF. Written as DNA, the CDR3 is TGCGCCAGCAGCTTGGCCATTTTAGACAGGGACCACTATGGCTACACCTTC.

The chain combines TRBV7-9 with TRBJ2-2; 7 bases agree with TRBD1. The ends lost 4 bases at V and 4 bases at J; junction bases unmatched: 12. This CDR3 comprises 17 residues. CDR1 is SEHNR, CDR2 FQNEAQ, per germline (reference sequence). Written as DNA, the CDR3 is TGTGCCAGCAGCTCCCGCGACAGGGCAAGTAGCACCGGGGAGCTGTTTTTT. It is translated as CASSSRDRASSTGELFF.

V usage is TRBV3-1 (or the pseudogene TRBV3-2) and J usage is TRBJ2-1, with 12 bases aligning to TRBD2. V was pared by 6 bases and J by 6 bases, with 3 bases of the junction left unmatched. The germline CDR1 and CDR2 sequences are LGHDT and YNNKEL (reference sequence). The CDR3 has 14 amino acids. The CDR3 DNA follows: TGTGCCAGCAGGTCTAGCGGGGGGGCCAATGAGCAGTTCTTC. This codes for CASRSSGGANEQFF.

This chain connects TRBV6-5 to TRBJ1-6, with 9 nucleotides matching TRBD1. The CDR3 runs 15 residues. J gave up 8 bases and V 8 bases, and 10 bases lay outside the gene matches. Germline lookup yields CDR1 MNHEY and CDR2 SVGAGI. CDR3 in amino acids: CASVRDRESHSPLHF. In DNA form, the CDR3 reads TGTGCCAGCGTTAGGGACAGGGAAAGTCATTCACCCCTCCACTTT.

CDR3 protein: CASSIGQGVRTGELFF. CDR3 bases: TGTGCCAGTAGTATTGGACAGGGGGTTAGGACCGGGGAGCTGTTTTTT. The chain joins TRBV19 to TRBJ2-2; 10 nucleotides agree with TRBD1. V dropped 3 bases and J dropped 5; count of bases not matched to a gene: 6. CDR1 LNHDA and CDR2 SQIVND come from the germline V gene (reference sequence). CDR3 length equals 16 residues.

This clone was detected a few times. V and J are TRBV19 and TRBJ2-2, with D possibly TRBD1 on 7 matching bases. The CDR3 spans 17 residues. Trimming shortened V by 9 bases and J by 2 bases, and 22 bases separated the two germline ends. Germline lookup yields CDR1 LNHDA and CDR2 SQIVND (reference sequence). CDR3 DNA: TGTGCCAGCCGAAATAATGGAGGGGGCATCAACACCGGGGAGCTGTTTTTT. Its protein product is CASRNNGGGINTGELFF.

There are a few counts of this clone. The chain combines TRBV6-5 with TRBJ1-1; the match to TRBD1 covers 8 bases. V was clipped by 0 bases and J by 9 bases; unmatched bases: 12. Germline CDR1 MNHEY, CDR2 SVGAGI. This CDR3 spans 16 amino acids. CDR3 sequence: CASSYSMAFRTGKAFF. CDR3 sequence (DNA): TGTGCCAGCAGTTACTCGATGGCGTTTAGGACAGGGAAAGCTTTCTTT.

The gene calls are TRBV11-2 and TRBJ1-3; weak D call: TRBD1 (6 bases). The CDR3 is made up of 12 amino acids. Germline V CDR1 and CDR2: SGHAT, FQNNGV. V dropped 1 base and J dropped 10 bases, with 8 bases sitting between them. The CDR3 protein is CASSLVGTTIYF. CDR3 sequence (DNA): TGTGCCAGCAGCTTAGTCGGGACAACCATATATTTT.

The rearrangement links TRBV10-1 to TRBJ2-3, with 10 bases aligning to TRBD2. This CDR3 comprises 16 residues. The germline CDR1 and CDR2 sequences are WNHNN and SYGVQD (reference sequence). The trim removed 3 bases at V and 2 bases at J, leaving 5 bases unmatched. CDR3 residues: CASSDGLAGATDTQYF. The CDR3 DNA follows: TGCGCCAGCAGTGACGGCCTAGCGGGGGCCACAGATACGCAGTATTTT.

The rearrangement joins TRBV3-1 (or the pseudogene TRBV3-2) to TRBJ1-6; no reliable D call. Looked up from germline, CDR1 is LGHDT and CDR2 is YNNKEL (reference sequence). The CDR3 is 13 residues long. Trimming shortened V by 3 bases and J by 9 bases, and 9 bases separated the two germline ends. The CDR3 is CASSQRHRSPLHF. The DNA of the CDR3 is TGTGCCAGCAGCCAGAGGCATCGTTCACCCCTCCACTTT.

The V gene is TRBV6-5, the J gene TRBJ2-1, with 11 bases lining up with TRBD1. Germline V gene data show CDR1 as MNHEY and CDR2 as SVGAGI. V shed 7 bases and J 6 bases; nucleotides not matched to a gene: 8. The CDR3 covers 15 residues. The CDR3 bases are TGTGCCAGCACCACGGACAGGGGGCGCGCCAATGAGCAGTTCTTC. Translated, it gives CASTTDRGRANEQFF.

The chain uses TRBV7-6 and TRBJ1-5, with 10 positions matching TRBD1. The CDR3 is 16 amino acids. The V gene end was trimmed by 1 base and the J gene end by 9 bases; junction bases not matched to a gene: 9. The germline CDR1 and CDR2 sequences are SGHVS and FNYEAQ. The CDR3 is CASSLVLTGGIWPQHF. In DNA form, the CDR3 reads TGTGCCAGCAGCTTAGTCCTGACAGGGGGCATATGGCCCCAGCATTTT.

The V call is TRBV19, the J call TRBJ2-7, with D possibly being TRBD2 (5 bases). The V end was cut by 5 bases, the J end by 3 bases, with 11 bases between. This CDR3 is built from 13 residues. Germline V gene sequence: CDR1 LNHDA, CDR2 SQIVND (reference sequence). CDR3 residues: CASSAGLDYEQYF. In nucleotides, the CDR3 is TGTGCCAGTAGTGCAGGACTCGACTACGAGCAGTACTTC. Full variable domain (missing parts from reference TRBV19 and TRBJ2-7): DGGITQSPKYLFRKEGQNVTLSCEQNLNHDAMYWYRQDPGQGLRLIYYSQIVNDFQKGDIAEGYSVSREKKESFPLTVTSAQKNPTAFYLCASSAGLDYEQYFGPGTRLTVT.

This sequence joins TRBV5-4 and TRBJ2-1, with 9 bases lining up with TRBD2. Germline lookup yields CDR1 SGHNT and CDR2 YYREEE (reference sequence). This CDR3 comprises 15 residues. J gave up 7 bases and V 2 bases, and 7 bases lay outside the gene matches. CDR3 in amino acids: CASSLMASGANEQFF. In nucleotides, the CDR3 is TGTGCCAGCAGCTTAATGGCTAGCGGGGCAAATGAGCAGTTCTTC.

The rearrangement links TRBV6-4 to TRBJ2-3, with 8 bases lining up with TRBD2. Trimming cost V 0 bases and J 3 bases; bases outside gene matches: 5. In germline, CDR1 is MRHNA, CDR2 SNTAGT. This CDR3 has 16 amino acids. CDR3 sequence: CASSDSKGGGTDTQYF. DNA for the CDR3: TGTGCCAGCAGTGACTCGAAGGGCGGGGGGACAGATACGCAGTATTTT.

V and J are TRBV10-3 and TRBJ1-2; 8 nucleotides line up with TRBD1. Germline V gene data show CDR1 as ENHRY and CDR2 as SYGVKD. The CDR3 length is 13 residues. The V gene end was trimmed by 6 bases and the J gene end by 6 bases; junction bases not matched to a gene: 6. The CDR3, as DNA: TGTGCCATCAGCACGACAGGGGAGGATGGCTACACCTTC. This encodes CAISTTGEDGYTF.

The J gene is TRBJ2-5, the V gene TRBV7-2, with 13 nucleotides matching TRBD2. Germline CDR1 SGHTA, CDR2 FQGNSA. The CDR3 length is 20 residues. Unmatched junction bases numbered 14, after V lost 0 bases and J lost 4 bases. CDR3 region: CASSLAPLTSGGPIAETQYF. The CDR3 bases are TGTGCCAGCAGCTTAGCCCCTTTGACTAGCGGGGGGCCCATAGCAGAGACCCAGTACTTC.

The genes are TRBV30 and TRBJ2-1, with D possibly TRBD1 on 6 matching bases. V gave up 2 bases and J gave up 4 bases, with 9 bases separating them. CDR3 length: 13 residues. Germline V gene lookup returns CDR1 GTSNPN and CDR2 SVGIG (reference sequence). CDR3 loop: CAWSRDTYNEQFF. For the CDR3, the DNA is TGTGCCTGGAGTAGGGACACTTACAATGAGCAGTTCTTC.

This sequence joins TRBV7-9 and TRBJ2-7, with 8 bases identical to TRBD1. The germline gives CDR1 SEHNR, CDR2 FQNEAQ (reference sequence). The CDR3 totals 16 residues. V was clipped by 5 bases and J by 6 bases; unmatched bases: 15. CDR3: CASSVPPPQGASEQYF. CDR3 DNA sequence: TGTGCCAGCAGCGTACCCCCCCCGCAGGGGGCTTCCGAGCAGTACTTC.

This sequence joins TRBV10-1 and TRBJ2-7; TRBD2 matches 13 bases. The CDR3 runs to 15 residues. In germline, CDR1 is WNHNN, CDR2 SYGVQD (reference sequence). V lost 4 bases, J lost 7 bases, and 7 bases stayed unmatched. The CDR3 loop reads CASSAGTSGAGEQYF. The CDR3 bases are TGCGCCAGCAGTGCCGGGACTAGCGGGGCCGGGGAGCAGTACTTC.

In the case of this clone: This specimen includes other DNA sequences encoding the same CDR3. The J gene is TRBJ1-1, the V gene TRBV3-1 (or the pseudogene TRBV3-2); D is possibly TRBD1 (5 bases). Per germline, CDR1 LGHDT and CDR2 YNNKEL (reference sequence). The CDR3 loop spans 13 amino acids. The V end was cut by 4 bases, the J end by 2 bases, with 8 bases between. CDR3 in DNA: TGTGCCAGCAGCCCACAGGCAAACACTGAAGCTTTCTTT. Translation gives CASSPQANTEAFF.

The chain joins TRBV27 to TRBJ2-7; D is possibly TRBD2 (6 bases). The V gene's germline CDR1 is MNHEY and CDR2 SMNVEV (reference sequence). Trimming took 0 bases from V and 3 from J, leaving 9 bases between them. This CDR3 is 14 amino acids long. The CDR3 DNA reads as TGTGCCAGCAGTTTATCCGCCGGGGGCTACGAGCAGTACTTC. Encoded protein: CASSLSAGGYEQYF.

This chain joins TRBV11-1 and TRBJ2-3; 12 bases agree with TRBD2. This CDR3 comprises 18 residues. The ends lost 0 bases at V and 7 bases at J; junction bases unmatched: 11. Germline CDR1 and CDR2: SGHAT and FQDESV (reference sequence). CDR3 sequence (DNA): TGTGCCAGCAGCTTAGCCTCTGGGGTTCTAGCGGGGGGGTATACGCAGTATTTT. Translating gives CASSLASGVLAGGYTQYF.